Shown below are 5 T cell receptor beta chains from a single sample sequenced in a study of T-cell memory formation after mild COVID-19. TCRdb re-called the 5' RACE reads with MiXCR, one entry per CDR3 protein. The sample has a few hundred thousand distinct CDR3 sequences, under 20% seen once. The sample consisted of PBMCs or a T cell subset sorted from them (not recorded which). Every receptor here comes from a man aged 18-30 years who had mild COVID-19 (a few samples of this study predate the infection). Cell type and time point are not known.

This clonotype was seen only a few times. The chain has TRBV5-1 and TRBJ2-3; 7 nucleotides line up with TRBD1. The germline gives CDR1 SGHRS, CDR2 YFSETQ. The CDR3 totals 15 residues. V trimming: 5 bases; J trimming: 2 bases; junction bases outside the gene matches: 8. CDR3 in amino acids: CASRRDSFLTDTQYF. CDR3 bases: TGCGCCAGCAGAAGGGACAGTTTTCTCACAGATACGCAGTATTTT.

The J gene is TRBJ2-1, the V gene TRBV28; 11 bases match TRBD1. The CDR3 loop spans 14 amino acids. Per the germline V gene, CDR1 is MDHEN and CDR2 is SYDVKM. The ends lost 6 bases at V and 6 bases at J; junction bases unmatched: 4. The CDR3 reads CASRDRGLVNEQFF. The CDR3 DNA is TGTGCCAGCAGGGACAGGGGGCTTGTCAATGAGCAGTTCTTC.

This clonotype has ten or more counts. The rearrangement uses TRBV20-1 and TRBJ2-5, with a possible D match to TRBD1 (7 bases). The CDR3 runs to 12 residues. Germline V gene sequence: CDR1 DFQATT, CDR2 SNEGSKA (reference sequence). The V gene lost 6 bases and the J gene lost 5 bases, with 13 bases spanning the gap. The CDR3: CSAQGGRETQYF. The CDR3 nucleotides read TGCAGTGCCCAGGGGGGCCGGGAGACCCAGTACTTC.

The chain couples TRBV4-3 to TRBJ1-1, with D possibly being TRBD1 (5 bases). Trimming cost V 2 bases and J 1 base, with 11 bases left between them. CDR3 length: 15 residues. Germline CDR1 is LGHNA and CDR2 is YSLEER. DNA of the CDR3: TGCGCCAGCAGCCAAAGACAGATTCCGAACACTGAAGCTTTCTTT. Its translation is CASSQRQIPNTEAFF.

This clonotype has a count of ten or more. The rearrangement uses TRBV12-5 and TRBJ2-3; D remains ambiguous. The CDR3 sequence is 15 residues long. Per the germline V gene, CDR1 is LGHNT and CDR2 is FRNRAP. The germline V and J ends were trimmed by 0 bases and 0 bases, with 7 bases remaining between them. The CDR3 is CASGLVQSSTDTQYF. The CDR3 DNA sequence: TGTGCTAGTGGTTTGGTACAGTCTAGCACAGATACGCAGTATTTT.